Listed below are T cell receptor beta chains from one sample, sequenced in a study of cytotoxic CD8 clonotypes in ibrutinib-treated CLL. Assay: immunoSEQ multiplex PCR; the TCRdb copy retains only in-frame clones and omits some. Of just over 65,000 clones listed, more than 60% are singletons. Here the sequenced sample was PBMCs, taken after 12 months of ibrutinib treatment. These TCRs come from a human donor with chronic lymphocytic leukemia. CDR3s include the opening cysteine and the closing phenylalanine or tryptophan. D genes are given only for firm matches. Some rows mark clone size as missing; the rest say once, few, many or name a class of expanded clone.

j_call,v_call,d_call,clone_size,cdr3_nt,cdr3_aa
TRBJ1-2,TRBV18,TRBD1,few,TGTGCCAGCTCACCCGCGGACAGGGGGCTGGGCTATGGCTACACCTTC,CASSPADRGLGYGYTF
TRBJ1-5,TRBV30,-,-,TGTGCCTGGAGTGTAGGCAGGGAACAGCCCCAGCATTTT,CAWSVGREQPQHF
TRBJ2-7,TRBV6-5,TRBD1,-,TGTGCCAGCAGTTACAGGACAGGGGGTTTTTACGAGCAGTACTTC,CASSYRTGGFYEQYF
TRBJ1-2,TRBV4-3,-,-,TGCGCCAGCAGCCTACTACGGGGAATAAGTGGCTACACCTTC,CASSLLRGISGYTF
TRBJ1-5,TRBV7-9,-,-,TGTGCCAGCAGCTTGAGGGGGGATCAGCCCCAGCATTTT,CASSLRGDQPQHF
TRBJ2-7,TRBV19,-,-,TGTGCCAGTAGTATCCGGGACACCACCTACGAGCAGTACTTC,CASSIRDTTYEQYF
TRBJ2-7,TRBV25-1,-,few,TGTGCCAGCAGTGAACCCGGGGGAGGATCCTACGAGCAGTACTTC,CASSEPGGGSYEQYF
TRBJ2-2,TRBV2,TRBD2,-,TGTGCCAGCAGTGATTGGCTAGCGGGCGGGGAGCTGTTTTTT,CASSDWLAGGELFF
TRBJ2-3,TRBV7-9,-,-,TGTGCCAGCAGCCGGCTAAGCACAGATACGCAGTATTTT,CASSRLSTDTQYF
TRBJ2-5,TRBV4-3,-,-,TGCGCCAGCAGCCCCGGGTCCGTGCAGCGCGGACGGACCCAGTACTTC,CASSPGSVQRGRTQYF
TRBJ1-3,TRBV18,-,-,TGTGCCAGCTCACCGGTTGCTGGACAATTAAACACCATATATTTT,CASSPVAGQLNTIYF
TRBJ1-2,TRBV6-6,-,few,TGTGCCAGCAGTTACTCGCCGGGGCTGGGCGGCTACACCTTC,CASSYSPGLGGYTF
TRBJ2-3,TRBV19,-,-,TGTGCCAGTAGTATAGGGGTACGGGGGACGCAGTATTTT,CASSIGVRGTQYF
TRBJ2-3,TRBV9,TRBD2,few,TGTGCCAGCAGCGTAGTCCCGCAAGCGGGGGGGCTCACAGATACGCAGTATTTT,CASSVVPQAGGLTDTQYF
TRBJ2-2,TRBV28,-,-,TGTGCCAGCAGTTACGGACGCGCCGGGGAGCTGTTTTTT,CASSYGRAGELFF
TRBJ1-4,TRBV5-1,-,once,TGCGCCAGCAGCTTAGGGTCCCGGGGAAAACAGATTTTT,CASSLGSRGKQIF
TRBJ2-7,TRBV30,-,-,TGTGCCTCGATCGATGGGAACACGTACTACGAGCAGTACTTC,CASIDGNTYYEQYF
TRBJ2-1,TRBV6-5,-,-,TGTGCCAGCAGTGCACAGGTGAATGAGCAGTTCTTC,CASSAQVNEQFF